A selection of T cell receptor beta chains follows, all from one sample in a study of T cell responses to AZD1222 COVID-19 vaccine. The table came from immunoSEQ multiplex PCR; TCRdb's copy has only in-frame clones and leaves some out. The table records 110,000 to 150,000 clones, 90% of them present only once. The sample consisted of peripheral blood, taken on day 0 of AZD1222 vaccination. The origin of the receptors is an adult in good health. Both conserved end residues are part of each CDR3. A D gene is named only where the DNA matches it firmly. Rows may omit the clone size; those that give it use once, few, many or a size class.

v_call	j_call	d_call	clone_size	cdr3_aa	cdr3_nt
TRBV13	TRBJ2-1	TRBD2	-	CASSLEGSSGGYSYNEQFF	TGTGCCAGCAGCTTAGAGGGTTCTAGCGGGGGGTACTCCTACAATGAGCAGTTCTTC
TRBV5-4	TRBJ2-7	-	-	CASSTTPTTDRGGQYF	TGTGCCAGCAGCACCACACCCACGACGGACCGGGGAGGGCAGTACTTC
TRBV7-9	TRBJ2-7	-	-	CASSPDLAPYEQYF	TGTGCCAGCAGCCCAGACCTGGCCCCCTACGAGCAGTACTTC
TRBV6-1	TRBJ2-5	-	-	CASSEAAAARETQYF	TGTGCCAGCAGTGAAGCAGCCGCAGCCCGGGAGACCCAGTACTTC
TRBV19	TRBJ2-7	-	-	CASSASFGPYEQYF	TGTGCCAGTAGTGCAAGCTTCGGTCCTTACGAGCAGTACTTC
TRBV18	TRBJ1-6	TRBD1	once	CASSGDRGYSPLHF	TGTGCCAGCTCGGGGGACAGGGGATATTCACCCCTCCACTTT
TRBV24-1	TRBJ2-5	-	-	CATSDAYQETQYF	TGTGCCACCAGTGACGCGTACCAAGAGACCCAGTACTTC
TRBV10-1	TRBJ1-1	TRBD1	-	CASSNGTDHSTEAFF	TGCGCCAGCAGTAACGGGACAGACCATTCCACTGAAGCTTTCTTT
TRBV18	TRBJ1-1	-	-	CASSPGPDRYTEAFF	TGTGCCAGCTCACCCGGGCCGGACAGATACACTGAAGCTTTCTTT
TRBV30	TRBJ2-1	TRBD2	-	CAWLSSGRARYNEQFF	TGTGCCTGGTTATCTAGCGGGAGGGCCCGGTACAATGAGCAGTTCTTC
TRBV3-1/TRBV3-2	TRBJ2-1	TRBD2	-	CASSPLLAGSRNEQFF	TGTGCCAGCAGCCCCCTACTAGCGGGAAGCCGCAATGAGCAGTTCTTC
TRBV7-9	TRBJ2-5	TRBD1	-	CASSPFDRVGETQYF	TGTGCCAGCAGCCCGTTCGACAGGGTTGGGGAGACCCAGTACTTC
TRBV19	TRBJ2-3	TRBD1	-	CASSVDRGQTDTQYF	TGTGCCAGTAGTGTGGACAGGGGTCAGACAGATACGCAGTATTTT
TRBV5-4	TRBJ1-1	-	-	CASSLKGEMNTEAFF	TGTGCCAGCAGCTTGAAAGGAGAAATGAACACTGAAGCTTTCTTT
TRBV30	TRBJ2-2	TRBD2	many	CAWSVGAGEVGELFF	TGTGCCTGGAGTGTAGGAGCGGGAGAGGTCGGGGAGCTGTTTTTT
TRBV13	TRBJ1-5	-	-	CASTLRGGFSNQPQHF	TGTGCCAGCACCCTTCGGGGGGGTTTTAGCAATCAGCCCCAGCATTTT
TRBV6-5	TRBJ1-1	-	-	CASSYSRQVEAFF	TGTGCCAGCAGTTACTCACGACAGGTTGAAGCTTTCTTT
TRBV4-3	TRBJ2-2	-	-	CASSHPAQNTGELFF	TGCGCCAGCAGCCACCCGGCACAGAACACCGGGGAGCTGTTTTTT
TRBV2	TRBJ2-1	TRBD2	once	CASSRRTSPRGEQFF	TGTGCCAGCAGTCGGAGGACTAGCCCGAGGGGGGAGCAGTTCTTC
TRBV2	TRBJ1-5	-	-	CASRLGGGYSNQPQHF	TGTGCCAGCAGGCTAGGCGGGGGATATAGCAATCAGCCCCAGCATTTT